Following are 17 T cell receptor beta chains from one sample sequenced in a study of blood T cell repertoires in COVID-19. Method: immunoSEQ multiplex PCR; TCRdb's copy keeps in-frame clones and lacks some. The sample carries a few hundred thousand clones, more than 70% recorded once. Specimen: peripheral blood. Receptors originate from a man older than 75 with acute or convalescent COVID-19.

The V call is TRBV5-1, the J call TRBJ2-1; 12 nucleotides match TRBD2. V shed 4 bases and J 7 bases; nucleotides not matched to a gene: 6. The CDR3 totals 15 residues. CDR1 is SGHRS, CDR2 YFSETQ, per germline. CDR3 DNA: TGCGCCAGCAGCCTAGCGGGGGGGCGGCAGAATGAGCAGTTCTTC. Its protein is CASSLAGGRQNEQFF.

For the CDR3, the DNA is TGTGCCAGCACAAGTTTTAGGTACAGGGGTTCGTCAGCTTTCTTT. Protein: CASTSFRYRGSSAFF. The rearrangement joins TRBV27 to TRBJ1-1; the match to TRBD1 covers 7 bases. The trim removed 7 bases at V and 10 bases at J, leaving 18 bases unmatched. Germline CDR1 and CDR2: MNHEY and SMNVEV (reference sequence). CDR3 length: 15 residues.

The V call is TRBV19, the J call TRBJ2-4, with 8 positions matching TRBD1. The CDR3 extends over 14 amino acids. With 5 bases clipped from V and 8 bases from J, the junction kept 8 bases outside the gene matches. Germline values: CDR1 LNHDA, CDR2 SQIVND (reference sequence). CDR3 in DNA: TGTGCCAGTAGTGGCAGGACAGGGACGGACATTCAGTACTTC. It translates to CASSGRTGTDIQYF.

The V and J genes are TRBV4-1 and TRBJ1-6; D gene unclear. Germline values: CDR1 MGHRA, CDR2 YSYEKL. The germline V and J ends were trimmed by 1 base and 4 bases, with 5 bases remaining between them. The CDR3 runs 14 residues. The CDR3 sequence is CASSQVSYNSPLHF. The CDR3 coding sequence is TGCGCCAGCAGCCAAGTCAGTTATAATTCACCCCTCCACTTT.

The chain joins TRBV9 to TRBJ1-1, with a possible D match to TRBD1 (5 bases). V shed 0 bases and J shed 7 bases, with 13 bases lying between them. Germline assignment: CDR1 SGDLS and CDR2 YYNGEE. CDR3 length: 14 amino acids. In nucleotides, the CDR3 is TGTGCCAGCAGCGTAGAGCCGCGGAGGGGTGAAGCTTTCTTT. The encoded protein is CASSVEPRRGEAFF.

The V gene is TRBV27, the J gene TRBJ1-3; tentative D call: TRBD1 (6 bases). CDR3 length: 24 residues. Germline V lookup: CDR1 MNHEY, CDR2 SMNVEV (reference sequence). The ends were cut back, 0 bases at V and 0 bases at J, with 33 bases in the middle. This chain's CDR3 is CASSLSFPGQVLSPSPSSGNTIYF. The DNA of the CDR3 is TGTGCCAGCAGTTTATCATTCCCGGGACAAGTGCTTTCCCCTTCTCCTAGCTCTGGAAACACCATATATTTT.

The V and J genes are TRBV18 and TRBJ2-1; TRBD1 matches 7 bases. Trimming removed 3 bases from V and 6 bases from J; junction bases left unmatched: 8. This CDR3 region has 15 residues. Germline CDR1 is KGHSH and CDR2 is LQKENI. In nucleotides, the CDR3 is TGTGCCAGCTCACCCGACAGGGTTAATCGCAATGAGCAGTTCTTC. It is translated as CASSPDRVNRNEQFF.

This clone came up a few times. J is TRBJ2-2 and V is TRBV19, with 7 bases fitting TRBD1. This CDR3 region has 14 residues. Losses at the gene ends were 3 bases for V and 6 bases for J; bases not matched to a gene: 4. Germline assignment: CDR1 LNHDA and CDR2 SQIVND (reference sequence). The CDR3 loop is CASSIRTGSGELFF. The CDR3 region has the DNA TGTGCCAGTAGTATTCGGACAGGCTCCGGGGAGCTGTTTTTT.

The V gene is TRBV5-1, the J gene TRBJ2-5; 8 bases are shared with TRBD2. The CDR3 is made up of 15 amino acids. J lost 4 bases, V lost 2 bases, and 7 bases had no gene match. Germline V gives CDR1 SGHRS, CDR2 YFSETQ. The CDR3 DNA reads TGCGCCAGCAGCTTTTCCAGCGGGGGTTCAGAGACCCAGTACTTC. Its protein product is CASSFSSGGSETQYF. The full variable domain, with the rest looked up from reference TRBV5-1 and TRBJ2-5, is KAGVTQTPRYLIKTRGQQVTLSCSPISGHRSVSWYQQTPGQGLQFLFEYFSETQRNKGNFPGRFSGRQFSNSRSEMNVSTLELGDSALYLCASSFSSGGSETQYFGPGTRLLVL.

The chain has TRBV6-5 and TRBJ1-2, with a possible D match to TRBD1 (6 bases). V was shortened by 5 bases and J by 8 bases, with 21 bases between the two germline ends. Germline CDR1 is MNHEY and CDR2 is SVGAGI. The CDR3 is 15 residues long. CDR3 sequence reads: CASSREQGTPWGYTF. CDR3 nucleotide sequence: TGTGCCAGCAGTAGGGAACAGGGTACGCCTTGGGGCTACACCTTC.

The chain couples TRBV9 to TRBJ2-1; TRBD2 aligns across 15 bases. The CDR3 sequence is 17 residues long. J was trimmed by 7 bases and V by 0 bases; bases with no gene match: 5. Germline CDR1 SGDLS, CDR2 YYNGEE. The CDR3 DNA reads TGTGCCAGCAGCGTAGGGACTAGCGGGAGGGGAGTGAATGAGCAGTTCTTC. Its translation: CASSVGTSGRGVNEQFF.

The chain combines TRBV6-2 or TRBV6-3 with TRBJ1-2; tentatively, D is TRBD1 (5 bases). Germline CDR1 MNHEY, CDR2 SVGEGT. V dropped 6 bases and J dropped 5 bases, with 16 bases sitting between them. The CDR3 loop spans 14 amino acids. The CDR3 nucleotides are TGTGCCAGCAGCCCGGTCCAGGGTTTATATGGCTACACCTTC. As protein: CASSPVQGLYGYTF.

This clone occurred once. The chain recombines TRBV7-2 with TRBJ2-7; weak D call: TRBD1 (6 bases). This CDR3 contains 14 residues. CDR1 SGHTA and CDR2 FQGNSA come from the germline V gene. Trimming cost V 3 bases and J 2 bases, with 11 bases left between them. The CDR3 DNA reads as TGTGCCAGCAGCTTTCAGGGGCGCGCCTACGAGCAGTACTTC. This translates into CASSFQGRAYEQYF.

The chain couples TRBV29-1 to TRBJ2-1; a weak D match, TRBD1 (6 bases). Germline CDR1 reads SQVTM; CDR2 reads ANQGSEA. The ends were cut back, 6 bases at V and 4 bases at J, with 10 bases in the middle. The CDR3 runs to 12 residues. As DNA, the CDR3 is TGCAGCGTACTACAGGGTTACAATGAGCAGTTCTTC. Its translation is CSVLQGYNEQFF.

This clone showed up just once. This chain joins TRBV4-3 and TRBJ1-1; D not certain. With 2 bases removed from V and 6 bases from J, the gap between germline ends came to 10 bases. The CDR3 is 13 amino acids. The germline V gene encodes CDR1 LGHNA and CDR2 YSLEER. CDR3 coding DNA: TGCGCCAGCAGCCAATCTGGGAGGGCTGAAGCTTTCTTT. This sequence encodes CASSQSGRAEAFF.

The chain carries TRBV28 and TRBJ1-5; 11 nucleotides line up with TRBD1. The CDR3 is 15 amino acids. J gave up 5 bases and V 6 bases, and 6 bases lay outside the gene matches. CDR1 is MDHEN, CDR2 SYDVKM, per germline. The CDR3 protein is CASRPGTGGYQPQHF. The CDR3 DNA reads as TGTGCCAGCAGACCCGGGACAGGGGGTTATCAGCCCCAGCATTTT. The variable domain in full, with the rest retrieved from reference TRBV28 and TRBJ1-5, is DVKVTQSSRYLVKRTGEKVFLECVQDMDHENMFWYRQDPGLGLRLIYFSYDVKMKEKGDIPEGYSVSREKKERFSLILESASTNQTSMYLCASRPGTGGYQPQHFGDGTRLSIL.

The rearrangement uses TRBV5-6 and TRBJ1-2, with TRBD1 matching 7 bases. V lost 0 bases to trimming and J lost 4 bases; unmatched junction nucleotides: 6. CDR3 length: 15 amino acids. The V gene's germline CDR1 is SGHDT and CDR2 YYEEEE. The DNA of the CDR3 is TGTGCCAGCAGCTTGGTGCAGGGGGTGATCTATGGCTACACCTTC. It is translated as CASSLVQGVIYGYTF.